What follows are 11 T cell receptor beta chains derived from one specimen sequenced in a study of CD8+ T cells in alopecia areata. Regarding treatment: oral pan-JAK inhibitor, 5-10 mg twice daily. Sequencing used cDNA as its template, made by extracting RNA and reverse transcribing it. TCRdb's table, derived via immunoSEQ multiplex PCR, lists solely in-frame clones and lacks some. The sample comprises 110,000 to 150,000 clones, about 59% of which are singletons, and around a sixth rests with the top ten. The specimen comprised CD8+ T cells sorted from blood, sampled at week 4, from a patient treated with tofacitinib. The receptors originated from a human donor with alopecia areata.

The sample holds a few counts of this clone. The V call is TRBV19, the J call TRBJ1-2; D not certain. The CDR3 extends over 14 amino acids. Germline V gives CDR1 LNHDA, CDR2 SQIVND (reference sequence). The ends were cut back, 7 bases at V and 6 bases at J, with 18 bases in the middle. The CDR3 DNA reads TGTGCCAGTACCGCCCGAGGGTACCTTGATGGCTACACCTTC. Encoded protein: CASTARGYLDGYTF.

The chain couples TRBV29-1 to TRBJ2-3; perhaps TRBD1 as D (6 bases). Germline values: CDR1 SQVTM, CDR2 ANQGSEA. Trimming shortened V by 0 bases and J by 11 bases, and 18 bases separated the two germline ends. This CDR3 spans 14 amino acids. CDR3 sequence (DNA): TGCAGCGTTGAAGAAGGTGGCAGGGGCCGGGAGCAGTATTTT. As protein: CSVEEGGRGREQYF.

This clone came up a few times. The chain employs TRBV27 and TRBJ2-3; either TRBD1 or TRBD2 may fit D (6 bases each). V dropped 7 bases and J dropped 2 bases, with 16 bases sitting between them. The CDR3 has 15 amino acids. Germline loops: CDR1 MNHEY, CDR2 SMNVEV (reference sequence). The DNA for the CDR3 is TGTGCCAGCAACTACGGGGGCAGTCACACAGATACGCAGTATTTT. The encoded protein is CASNYGGSHTDTQYF.

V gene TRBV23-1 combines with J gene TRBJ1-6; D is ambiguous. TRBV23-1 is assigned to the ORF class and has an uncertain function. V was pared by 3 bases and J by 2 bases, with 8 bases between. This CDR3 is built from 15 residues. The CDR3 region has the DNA TGCGCCAGCAGTCACGTGGGAACCTATAATTCACCCCTCCACTTT. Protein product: CASSHVGTYNSPLHF.

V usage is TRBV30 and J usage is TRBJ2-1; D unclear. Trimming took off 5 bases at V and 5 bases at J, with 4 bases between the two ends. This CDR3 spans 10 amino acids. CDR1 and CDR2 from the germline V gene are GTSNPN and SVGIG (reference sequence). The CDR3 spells CAWGDNEQFF. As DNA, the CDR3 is TGTGCCTGGGGGGACAATGAGCAGTTCTTC.

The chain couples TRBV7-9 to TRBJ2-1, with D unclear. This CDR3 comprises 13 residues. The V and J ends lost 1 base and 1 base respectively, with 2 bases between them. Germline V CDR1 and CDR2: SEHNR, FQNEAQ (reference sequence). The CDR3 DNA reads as TGTGCCAGCAGCTTAGAGTCCTACAATGAGCAGTTCTTC. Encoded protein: CASSLESYNEQFF.

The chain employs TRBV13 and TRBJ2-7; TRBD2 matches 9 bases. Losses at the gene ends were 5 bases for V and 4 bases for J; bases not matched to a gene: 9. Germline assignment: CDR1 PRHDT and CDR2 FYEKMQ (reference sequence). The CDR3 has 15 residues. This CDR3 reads CASSASSGVMYEQYF. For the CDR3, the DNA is TGTGCCAGCAGCGCATCTAGCGGGGTAATGTACGAGCAGTACTTC.

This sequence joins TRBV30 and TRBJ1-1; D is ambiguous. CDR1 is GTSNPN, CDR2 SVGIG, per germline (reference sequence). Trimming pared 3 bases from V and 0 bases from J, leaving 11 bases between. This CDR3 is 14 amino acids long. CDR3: CAWSLTAMNTEAFF. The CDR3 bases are TGTGCCTGGAGCCTGACGGCAATGAACACTGAAGCTTTCTTT.

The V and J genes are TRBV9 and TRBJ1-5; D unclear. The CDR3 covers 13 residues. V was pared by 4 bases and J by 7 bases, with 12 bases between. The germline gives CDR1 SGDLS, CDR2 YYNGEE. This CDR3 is CASSPLGAQPQHF. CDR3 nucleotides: TGTGCCAGCAGCCCCCTGGGCGCCCAGCCCCAGCATTTT.

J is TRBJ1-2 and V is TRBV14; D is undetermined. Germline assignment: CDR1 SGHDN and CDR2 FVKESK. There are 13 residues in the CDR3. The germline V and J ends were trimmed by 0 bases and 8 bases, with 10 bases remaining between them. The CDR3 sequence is CASSQEGRIGYTF. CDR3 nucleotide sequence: TGTGCCAGCAGCCAAGAGGGCCGAATAGGCTACACCTTC.

The CDR3 sequence: CASGDRSGGNEQFF. The CDR3 DNA follows: TGTGCCAGCGGTGACAGGTCGGGGGGCAATGAGCAGTTCTTC. This rearrangement joins TRBV27 to TRBJ2-1; maybe TRBD2 (7 bases). Germline V CDR1 and CDR2: MNHEY, SMNVEV (reference sequence). The CDR3 sequence is 14 residues long. The V and J ends lost 8 bases and 6 bases respectively, with 17 bases between them.